This is a list of T cell receptor beta chains from one sample in a study of brain T cells in children with intractable seizures. The repertoire was sequenced with immunoSEQ multiplex PCR; TCRdb's copy has only in-frame clones and lacks some. The top ten hold roughly 6% of the sample, which has about 340,000 clones, 93% seen once. Sample: peripheral blood, taken roughly 5 months after surgery. The origin of the receptors is a boy under two years old with tuberous sclerosis and intractable seizures. Each CDR3 is given with its conserved first and last residue. The D gene is left open where the match is weak. Size values are once, few and many counts, or a class for expanded clones, and some rows have none.

j_gene: TRBJ1-2
d_gene: NA
v_gene: TRBV7-8
abundance: NA
CDR3aa: CASSLVRFYGYTF
CDR3nt: TGTGCCAGCAGCTTAGTGAGATTCTATGGCTACACCTTC

j_gene: TRBJ2-3
d_gene: TRBD1
v_gene: TRBV14
abundance: NA
CDR3aa: CASSQEGTGRTDTQYF
CDR3nt: TGTGCCAGCAGCCAGGAGGGGACAGGGCGCACAGATACGCAGTATTTT

j_gene: TRBJ2-6
d_gene: NA
v_gene: TRBV5-1
abundance: NA
CDR3aa: CASSLDTSGANVLTF
CDR3nt: TGCGCCAGCAGCTTAGACACCTCTGGGGCCAACGTCCTGACTTTC

j_gene: TRBJ2-7
d_gene: NA
v_gene: TRBV6-2/TRBV6-3
abundance: NA
CDR3aa: CASSYPLSGPARYEQYF
CDR3nt: TGTGCCAGCAGCTATCCCTTAAGCGGGCCCGCCAGGTACGAGCAGTACTTC

j_gene: TRBJ1-4
d_gene: TRBD1
v_gene: TRBV7-9
abundance: NA
CDR3aa: CASSPRQGAGRSNEKLFF
CDR3nt: TGTGCCAGCAGCCCCAGACAGGGGGCGGGGAGGTCTAATGAAAAACTGTTTTTT

j_gene: TRBJ2-1
d_gene: TRBD1
v_gene: TRBV27
abundance: NA
CDR3aa: CASRPPPTWGQVVGANEQFF
CDR3nt: TGTGCCAGCAGGCCACCACCTACATGGGGACAGGTGGTCGGTGCAAATGAGCAGTTCTTC

j_gene: TRBJ2-1
d_gene: TRBD1
v_gene: TRBV28
abundance: NA
CDR3aa: CASSLAGGAYNEQFF
CDR3nt: TGTGCCAGCAGTTTAGCAGGGGGCGCCTACAATGAGCAGTTCTTC

j_gene: TRBJ1-2
d_gene: NA
v_gene: TRBV9
abundance: NA
CDR3aa: CASSVEEGRIYGYTF
CDR3nt: TGTGCCAGCAGCGTAGAAGAGGGTAGGATCTATGGCTACACCTTC

j_gene: TRBJ2-2
d_gene: NA
v_gene: TRBV10-3
abundance: NA
CDR3aa: CAISESGAGELFF
CDR3nt: TGTGCCATCAGTGAGTCGGGGGCCGGGGAGCTGTTTTTT

j_gene: TRBJ1-3
d_gene: NA
v_gene: TRBV4-1
abundance: NA
CDR3aa: CASSQQFGRFSGNTIYF
CDR3nt: TGCGCCAGCAGCCAGCAGTTTGGACGGTTCTCTGGAAACACCATATATTTT

j_gene: TRBJ2-7
d_gene: NA
v_gene: TRBV20-1
abundance: NA
CDR3aa: CSASGSFYEQYF
CDR3nt: TGCAGTGCTAGTGGCAGTTTCTACGAGCAGTACTTC

j_gene: TRBJ1-6
d_gene: NA
v_gene: TRBV30
abundance: NA
CDR3aa: CAFGDLSSYNSPLHF
CDR3nt: TGTGCCTTTGGGGACCTAAGCTCCTATAATTCACCCCTCCACTTT

j_gene: TRBJ2-1
d_gene: TRBD2
v_gene: TRBV5-6
abundance: NA
CDR3aa: CASSLGTSGTNEQFF
CDR3nt: TGTGCCAGCAGCCTCGGGACTAGCGGAACGAATGAGCAGTTCTTC

j_gene: TRBJ2-1
d_gene: TRBD2
v_gene: TRBV3-1/TRBV3-2
abundance: NA
CDR3aa: CASSQVLAASSYNEQFF
CDR3nt: TGTGCCAGCAGCCAAGTACTAGCGGCGAGCTCCTACAATGAGCAGTTCTTC

j_gene: TRBJ1-1
d_gene: NA
v_gene: TRBV2
abundance: NA
CDR3aa: CASRNRDSEAFF
CDR3nt: TGTGCCAGCAGGAACCGGGACTCTGAAGCTTTCTTT

j_gene: TRBJ2-1
d_gene: NA
v_gene: TRBV27
abundance: NA
CDR3aa: CASSSVYNEQFF
CDR3nt: TGTGCCAGCAGTTCCGTGTACAATGAGCAGTTCTTC

j_gene: TRBJ1-2
d_gene: NA
v_gene: TRBV2
abundance: NA
CDR3aa: CASSVVYGYTF
CDR3nt: TGTGCCAGCAGTGTGGTATACGGCTACACCTTC

j_gene: TRBJ2-7
d_gene: TRBD2
v_gene: TRBV27
abundance: NA
CDR3aa: CASRGGLAASYEQYF
CDR3nt: TGTGCCAGCAGGGGGGGACTAGCGGCCTCCTACGAGCAGTACTTC

j_gene: TRBJ2-1
d_gene: TRBD2
v_gene: TRBV29-1
abundance: NA
CDR3aa: CSVPGTTYYNEQFF
CDR3nt: TGCAGCGTTCCAGGGACTACTTACTACAATGAGCAGTTCTTC

j_gene: TRBJ1-2
d_gene: TRBD1
v_gene: TRBV5-4
abundance: NA
CDR3aa: CASSLPGTGVKGYTF
CDR3nt: TGTGCCAGCAGCTTGCCCGGGACAGGGGTCAAAGGCTACACCTTC

j_gene: TRBJ1-1
d_gene: NA
v_gene: TRBV5-1
abundance: NA
CDR3aa: CASSLPEEGDTEAFF
CDR3nt: TGCGCCAGCAGCTTGCCGGAAGAGGGGGACACTGAAGCTTTCTTT

j_gene: TRBJ2-2
d_gene: TRBD2
v_gene: TRBV20-1
abundance: NA
CDR3aa: CSASLLLAGAELTGELFF
CDR3nt: TGCAGTGCTAGTTTGTTACTAGCGGGGGCCGAACTCACCGGGGAGCTGTTTTTT

j_gene: TRBJ1-2
d_gene: TRBD1
v_gene: TRBV4-1
abundance: NA
CDR3aa: CASSQVWTGADNYGYTF
CDR3nt: TGCGCCAGCAGCCAAGTGTGGACAGGGGCGGATAACTATGGCTACACCTTC

j_gene: TRBJ1-1
d_gene: NA
v_gene: TRBV5-5
abundance: NA
CDR3aa: CASSSRSRVDGTEAFF
CDR3nt: TGTGCCAGCAGCTCGCGATCCAGGGTAGATGGCACTGAAGCTTTCTTT

j_gene: TRBJ2-2
d_gene: NA
v_gene: TRBV7-3
abundance: NA
CDR3aa: CASSLEVTRGTGELFF
CDR3nt: TGTGCCAGCAGCTTGGAAGTGACTAGGGGCACCGGGGAGCTGTTTTTT

j_gene: TRBJ1-2
d_gene: TRBD1
v_gene: TRBV13
abundance: NA
CDR3aa: CASSRRGRDGYTF
CDR3nt: TGTGCCAGCAGCCGCAGGGGGCGAGATGGCTACACCTTC

j_gene: TRBJ1-4
d_gene: NA
v_gene: TRBV7-9
abundance: NA
CDR3aa: CASRPVGDLNEKLFF
CDR3nt: TGTGCCAGCAGGCCGGTGGGGGATCTTAATGAAAAACTGTTTTTT

j_gene: TRBJ1-4
d_gene: NA
v_gene: TRBV18
abundance: NA
CDR3aa: CASSPRVRGTNEKLFF
CDR3nt: TGTGCCAGCTCACCACGGGTCAGAGGGACCAATGAAAAACTGTTTTTT

j_gene: TRBJ1-1
d_gene: NA
v_gene: TRBV27
abundance: NA
CDR3aa: CASSSPGGVAFF
CDR3nt: TGTGCCAGCAGTTCCCCAGGCGGGGTAGCTTTCTTT

j_gene: TRBJ1-1
d_gene: NA
v_gene: TRBV2
abundance: NA
CDR3aa: CASRAVEALTEAFF
CDR3nt: TGTGCCAGCAGGGCGGTTGAGGCCTTAACTGAAGCTTTCTTT

j_gene: TRBJ1-5
d_gene: NA
v_gene: TRBV3-1/TRBV3-2
abundance: NA
CDR3aa: CASSQDGREGRQPQHF
CDR3nt: TGTGCCAGCAGCCAAGACGGCAGGGAGGGAAGGCAGCCCCAGCATTTT

j_gene: TRBJ2-2
d_gene: TRBD1
v_gene: TRBV2
abundance: NA
CDR3aa: CASSVQGLNTGELFF
CDR3nt: TGTGCCAGCAGTGTACAGGGGCTCAACACCGGGGAGCTGTTTTTT

j_gene: TRBJ1-6
d_gene: TRBD1
v_gene: TRBV6-5
abundance: NA
CDR3aa: CASSWDRMNNSPLHF
CDR3nt: TGTGCCAGCAGTTGGGACAGAATGAATAATTCACCCCTCCACTTT

j_gene: TRBJ2-1
d_gene: NA
v_gene: TRBV20-1
abundance: NA
CDR3aa: CSAGSDNEQFF
CDR3nt: TGCAGTGCTGGATCGGACAATGAGCAGTTCTTC

j_gene: TRBJ2-7
d_gene: NA
v_gene: TRBV2
abundance: NA
CDR3aa: CASSEEGNSYEQYF
CDR3nt: TGTGCCAGCAGTGAAGAGGGGAACTCCTACGAGCAGTACTTC

j_gene: TRBJ1-1
d_gene: NA
v_gene: TRBV28
abundance: NA
CDR3aa: CASSSRTRAFF
CDR3nt: TGTGCCAGCTCGTCGAGGACCCGAGCTTTCTTT

j_gene: TRBJ1-2
d_gene: TRBD1
v_gene: TRBV4-1
abundance: NA
CDR3aa: CASSHIETGGYGYTF
CDR3nt: TGCGCCAGCAGCCATATTGAGACAGGGGGCTATGGCTACACCTTC

j_gene: TRBJ1-5
d_gene: NA
v_gene: TRBV19
abundance: few
CDR3aa: CASSPGQWYQPQHF
CDR3nt: TGTGCCAGTAGTCCAGGACAGTGGTATCAGCCCCAGCATTTT

j_gene: TRBJ2-7
d_gene: TRBD1
v_gene: TRBV6-2/TRBV6-3
abundance: NA
CDR3aa: CASSPLGQVNSYEQYF
CDR3nt: TGTGCCAGCAGTCCCCTGGGACAGGTAAATAGTTACGAGCAGTACTTC

j_gene: TRBJ1-1
d_gene: NA
v_gene: TRBV7-3
abundance: once
CDR3aa: CASSLTGVSTEAFF
CDR3nt: TGTGCCAGCAGCTTAACGGGGGTTAGCACTGAAGCTTTCTTT

j_gene: TRBJ2-7
d_gene: NA
v_gene: TRBV4-1
abundance: few
CDR3aa: CASSQDNGFYEQYF
CDR3nt: TGCGCCAGCAGCCAAGACAACGGATTCTACGAGCAGTACTTC

j_gene: TRBJ2-7
d_gene: NA
v_gene: TRBV5-8
abundance: once
CDR3aa: CASSLDTQSSYEQYF
CDR3nt: TGTGCCAGCAGCTTGGACACCCAGTCATCCTACGAGCAGTACTTC